The T cell receptor beta chain described here comes from a study of blood T cell repertoires in COVID-19. The CDR3 spans 13 residues. V was cut by 4 bases and J by 4 bases, with 10 bases left in between. Germline V gene lookup returns CDR1 SNHLY and CDR2 FYNNEI. Produced via immunoSEQ multiplex PCR; TCRdb's table is partial and in-frame only. This table has around 200,000 clones, about four fifths appearing once. The receptor's source is a woman aged 30 to 39 who had recovered from COVID-19. The chain combines TRBV2 with TRBJ1-2; a possible D gene is TRBD1 (5 bases). Specimen: PBMCs or T cells enriched from blood (not recorded which). CDR3 amino acids: CASSGEGIYGYTF. The CDR3 DNA follows: TGTGCCAGCAGTGGGGAGGGGATCTATGGCTACACCTTC.